This is a list of T cell receptor beta chains from one sample in a study of blood T cell repertoires in COVID-19. Only in-frame clones appear in the TCRdb table, and some are missing; sequencing was by immunoSEQ multiplex PCR. The sample lists about 250,000 clones, approximately 90% seen once, with around 0.84% in the top ten. The sample taken for sequencing was peripheral blood. Receptors were obtained from a man aged 25 to 45 with acute or convalescent COVID-19. Each CDR3 is given with its conserved first and last residue. Each record gives: J gene, D gene, clone size, V gene, CDR3 protein, CDR3 DNA. D genes are given only for firm matches. Size is stated for part of the rows, as once, few or many counts, or as a class when the clone is expanded.

TRBJ2-1,TRBD2,NA,TRBV6-5,CASRLAGLGNEQFF,TGTGCCAGCAGACTAGCGGGCCTAGGGAATGAGCAGTTCTTC
TRBJ2-5,NA,NA,TRBV3-1/TRBV3-2,CASSQRQATQTQYF,TGTGCCAGCAGCCAACGACAGGCCACCCAGACCCAGTACTTC
TRBJ1-1,NA,NA,TRBV5-6,CASSFGTPREAFF,TGTGCCAGCAGCTTCGGGACTCCCCGTGAAGCTTTCTTT
TRBJ1-5,TRBD1,NA,TRBV28,CASKATGKSNQPQHF,TGTGCCAGCAAAGCGACAGGGAAAAGCAATCAGCCCCAGCATTTT
TRBJ2-4,TRBD2,NA,TRBV6-6,CASSYGTSAKNIQYF,TGTGCCAGCAGTTACGGGACTAGCGCCAAAAACATTCAGTACTTC
TRBJ1-3,NA,NA,TRBV5-6,CASSPVRGNTIYF,TGTGCCAGCAGCCCCGTTAGAGGAAACACCATATATTTT
TRBJ1-5,TRBD1,NA,TRBV28,CASSLGQQNQPQHF,TGTGCCAGCAGTTTGGGACAGCAAAATCAGCCCCAGCATTTT
TRBJ1-5,NA,NA,TRBV24-1,CATSDPTRGQPQHF,TGTGCCACCAGTGACCCCACACGGGGGCAGCCCCAGCATTTT
TRBJ2-2,TRBD2,NA,TRBV29-1,CSVHRASGGGGELFF,TGCAGCGTTCACCGGGCTAGCGGGGGTGGCGGGGAGCTGTTTTTT
TRBJ2-5,TRBD2,NA,TRBV24-1,CATSEKAGGQETQYF,TGTGCCACCAGTGAAAAAGCGGGGGGGCAGGAGACCCAGTACTTC
TRBJ2-7,TRBD2,once,TRBV28,CASSPSGGAYEQYF,TGTGCCAGCAGTCCTAGCGGGGGGGCATACGAGCAGTACTTC
TRBJ2-7,NA,NA,TRBV6-5,CASSYSRAGEQYF,TGTGCCAGCAGTTACTCGCGGGCGGGGGAGCAGTACTTC
TRBJ1-2,TRBD1,NA,TRBV5-4,CASSGTVNYGYTF,TGTGCCAGCAGCGGGACAGTTAACTATGGCTACACCTTC
TRBJ2-5,TRBD2,NA,TRBV5-1,CASSWTSKETQYF,TGCGCCAGCAGCTGGACTAGCAAAGAGACCCAGTACTTC
TRBJ2-5,TRBD1,NA,TRBV5-1,CASSLRDRAYQETQYF,TGCGCCAGCAGCTTGCGGGACAGGGCGTACCAAGAGACCCAGTACTTC
TRBJ1-2,NA,NA,TRBV6-6,CASISTGRDGYTF,TGTGCCAGCATTTCTACAGGGCGAGACGGCTACACCTTC
TRBJ1-2,TRBD1,NA,TRBV5-1,CASSLDRTGYGYTF,TGCGCCAGCAGCTTGGACAGGACAGGATATGGCTACACCTTC
TRBJ1-1,NA,NA,TRBV18,CASSPPGLPNTEAFF,TGTGCCAGCTCACCACCGGGGCTCCCGAACACTGAAGCTTTCTTT
TRBJ2-7,TRBD1,NA,TRBV6-1,CASSENRGPYYEQYF,TGTGCCAGCAGTGAGAACAGGGGACCTTATTACGAGCAGTACTTC